The rows below give T cell receptor beta chains drawn from one sample of a study of blood T cell repertoires in COVID-19. This table comes from immunoSEQ multiplex PCR, and its TCRdb copy is limited to in-frame clones, with some not included. The sample holds 150,000 to 200,000 clones; approximately 87% are singletons and the top ten take about 4%. The sample taken for sequencing was peripheral blood. The receptors come from a young man with active or convalescent COVID-19. Both conserved end residues are part of each CDR3. The D gene is left open where the match is weak. Clone size is shown for a subset of rows, as once, few, many or a class of expanded clone.

clone size,V gene,J gene,D gene,CDR3 protein,CDR3 DNA
-,TRBV5-4,TRBJ1-6,TRBD1,CASSIQGALNSPLHF,TGTGCCAGCAGCATACAGGGGGCTCTTAATTCACCCCTCCACTTT
-,TRBV4-3,TRBJ1-1,TRBD1,CASSQGTGGRPAFF,TGCGCCAGCAGCCAGGGAACAGGGGGCCGGCCTGCTTTCTTT
-,TRBV5-1,TRBJ1-2,-,CASSLEGLAGYTF,TGCGCCAGCAGCTTGGAGGGGCTGGCGGGCTACACCTTC
-,TRBV14,TRBJ2-7,-,CASSLFAKQYF,TGTGCCAGCAGCCTTTTTGCGAAGCAGTACTTC
few,TRBV29-1,TRBJ1-2,TRBD1,CSVEASGQGNYGYTF,TGCAGCGTTGAAGCTTCGGGACAGGGTAACTATGGCTACACCTTC
-,TRBV4-2,TRBJ2-1,TRBD1,CASSPRETPAGTGLRSYNEQFF,TGTGCCAGCAGCCCCCGAGAAACCCCAGCCGGGACAGGGTTAAGGTCCTACAATGAGCAGTTCTTC
-,TRBV24-1,TRBJ1-1,-,CATSDPQTGSTEAFF,TGTGCCACCAGTGATCCGCAGACTGGGAGCACTGAAGCTTTCTTT
once,TRBV7-2,TRBJ2-4,TRBD2,CASSPRTSGGAAKNIQYF,TGTGCCAGCAGCCCCCGGACTAGCGGGGGGGCGGCCAAAAACATTCAGTACTTC
-,TRBV7-9,TRBJ2-7,-,CASSLDINEQYF,TGTGCCAGCAGCTTAGACATCAACGAGCAGTACTTC
-,TRBV29-1,TRBJ2-7,-,CSGSLVFGQYF,TGCAGCGGCAGTCTCGTTTTTGGGCAGTACTTC
once,TRBV19,TRBJ2-5,-,CASSGDQETQYF,TGTGCCAGTTCCGGGGACCAAGAGACCCAGTACTTC
few,TRBV5-8,TRBJ2-7,TRBD2,CASEASAGPYEQYF,TGTGCCAGCGAGGCCTCAGCGGGACCCTACGAGCAGTACTTC
once,TRBV10-3,TRBJ1-1,-,CAISESIGGFMNTEAFF,TGTGCCATCAGTGAGTCGATCGGGGGATTTATGAACACTGAAGCTTTCTTT
-,TRBV27,TRBJ2-7,-,CASSFSGEQEQYF,TGTGCCAGCAGTTTCTCCGGGGAACAAGAGCAGTACTTC
-,TRBV15,TRBJ1-3,-,CATSRTRGTSGNTIYF,TGTGCCACCAGCAGAACTCGGGGGACCTCTGGAAACACCATATATTTT
-,TRBV12-3/TRBV12-4,TRBJ2-7,TRBD1,CASRGRDSYEQYF,TGTGCCAGCAGAGGCCGGGACAGCTACGAGCAGTACTTC
few,TRBV28,TRBJ1-5,TRBD1,CASSLRGQGNQPQHF,TGTGCCAGCAGTTTAAGGGGGCAAGGCAATCAGCCCCAGCATTTT
once,TRBV11-2,TRBJ1-2,-,CASSHQPYEQGNSYGYTF,TGTGCCAGCAGCCACCAACCTTATGAGCAGGGGAACTCGTATGGCTACACCTTC
once,TRBV6-2/TRBV6-3,TRBJ1-2,-,CASSYSNRPNYGYTF,TGTGCCAGCAGTTACTCGAACAGACCTAACTATGGCTACACCTTC
-,TRBV2,TRBJ1-2,-,CASSPRGEGLNYGYTF,TGTGCCAGCAGTCCGCGGGGCGAGGGCCTCAACTATGGCTACACCTTC
few,TRBV28,TRBJ1-2,TRBD1,CASSFSSRGQGYTF,TGTGCCAGCAGTTTTAGCTCCAGGGGGCAAGGCTACACCTTC
-,TRBV5-4,TRBJ1-2,TRBD1,CASSLQGASGYTF,TGTGCCAGCAGCTTACAGGGGGCGTCGGGCTACACCTTC
-,TRBV28,TRBJ2-2,-,CASSLSSRNTGELFF,TGTGCCAGCAGTTTATCTAGTCGGAACACCGGGGAGCTGTTTTTT